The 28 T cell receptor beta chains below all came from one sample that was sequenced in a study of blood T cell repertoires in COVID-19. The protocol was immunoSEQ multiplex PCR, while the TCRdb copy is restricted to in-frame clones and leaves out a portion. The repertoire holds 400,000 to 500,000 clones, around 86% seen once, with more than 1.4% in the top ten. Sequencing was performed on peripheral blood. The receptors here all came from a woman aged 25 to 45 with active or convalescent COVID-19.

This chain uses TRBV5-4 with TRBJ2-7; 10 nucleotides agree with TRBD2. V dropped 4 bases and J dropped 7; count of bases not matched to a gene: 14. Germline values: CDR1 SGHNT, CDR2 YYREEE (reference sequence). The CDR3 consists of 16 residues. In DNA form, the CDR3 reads TGTGCCAGCAGCCGATTTATAGCGGGGGGACATTTGGAGCAGTACTTC. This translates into CASSRFIAGGHLEQYF.

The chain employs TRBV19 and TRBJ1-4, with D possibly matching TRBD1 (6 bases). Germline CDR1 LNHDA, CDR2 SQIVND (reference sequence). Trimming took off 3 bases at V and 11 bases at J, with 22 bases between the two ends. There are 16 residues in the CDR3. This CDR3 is CASSISGTPSRGKLFF. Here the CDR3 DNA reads TGTGCCAGTAGTATTTCCGGGACACCCTCTAGGGGGAAACTGTTTTTT.

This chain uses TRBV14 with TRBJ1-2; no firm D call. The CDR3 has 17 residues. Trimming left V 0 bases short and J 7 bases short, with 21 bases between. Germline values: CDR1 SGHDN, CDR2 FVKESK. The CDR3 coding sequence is TGTGCCAGCAGCCAAGATCTACTGGGGTTGGAGGATGGTGGCTACACCTTC. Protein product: CASSQDLLGLEDGGYTF. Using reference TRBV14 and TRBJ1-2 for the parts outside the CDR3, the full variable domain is EAGVTQFPSHSVIEKGQTVTLRCDPISGHDNLYWYRRVMGKEIKFLLHFVKESKQDESGMPNNRFLAERTGGTYSTLKVQPAELEDSGVYFCASSQDLLGLEDGGYTFGSGTRLTVV.

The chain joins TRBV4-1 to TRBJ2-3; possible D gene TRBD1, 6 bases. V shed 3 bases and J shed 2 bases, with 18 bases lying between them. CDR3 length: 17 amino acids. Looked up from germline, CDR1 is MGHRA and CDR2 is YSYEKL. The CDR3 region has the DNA TGCGCCAGCAGCCACACAACCGGGACACTGCACACAGATACGCAGTATTTT. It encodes CASSHTTGTLHTDTQYF.

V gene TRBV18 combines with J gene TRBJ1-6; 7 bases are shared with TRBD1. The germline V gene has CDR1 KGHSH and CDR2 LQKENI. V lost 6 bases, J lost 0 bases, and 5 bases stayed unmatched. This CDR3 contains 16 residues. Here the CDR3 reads CASSPDRNSYNSPLHF. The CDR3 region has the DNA TGTGCCAGCTCCCCGGACAGGAACTCCTATAATTCACCCCTCCACTTT.

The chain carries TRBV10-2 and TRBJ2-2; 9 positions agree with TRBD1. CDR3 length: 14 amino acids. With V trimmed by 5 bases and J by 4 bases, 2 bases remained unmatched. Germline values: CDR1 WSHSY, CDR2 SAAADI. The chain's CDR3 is CASSLQGATGELFF. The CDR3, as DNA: TGCGCCAGCAGTCTACAGGGGGCCACCGGGGAGCTGTTTTTT.

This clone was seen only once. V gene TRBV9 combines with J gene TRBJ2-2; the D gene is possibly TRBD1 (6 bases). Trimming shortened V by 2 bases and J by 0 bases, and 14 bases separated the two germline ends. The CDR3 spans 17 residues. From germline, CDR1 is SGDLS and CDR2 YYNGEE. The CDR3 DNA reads TGTGCCAGCAGCGTTACAGGGAACTCTGCGAACACCGGGGAGCTGTTTTTT. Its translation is CASSVTGNSANTGELFF.

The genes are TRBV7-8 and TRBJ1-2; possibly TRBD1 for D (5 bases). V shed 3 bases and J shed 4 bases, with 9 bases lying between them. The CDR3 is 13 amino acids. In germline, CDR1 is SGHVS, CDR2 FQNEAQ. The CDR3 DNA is TGTGCCAGCAGCTTCGACAGCCTCTATGGCTACACCTTC. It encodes CASSFDSLYGYTF.

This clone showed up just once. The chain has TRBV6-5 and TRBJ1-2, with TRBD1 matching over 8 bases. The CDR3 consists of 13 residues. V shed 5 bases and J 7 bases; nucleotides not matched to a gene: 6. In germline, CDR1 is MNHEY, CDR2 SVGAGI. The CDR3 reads CASSQQGAGGYTF. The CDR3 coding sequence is TGTGCCAGCAGTCAGCAGGGGGCTGGTGGCTACACCTTC.

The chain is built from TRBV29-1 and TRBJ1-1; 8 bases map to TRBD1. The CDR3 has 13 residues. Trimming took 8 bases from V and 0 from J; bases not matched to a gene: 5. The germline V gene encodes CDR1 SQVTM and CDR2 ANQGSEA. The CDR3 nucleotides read TGCAGCACAGGGGGGGGAGTGAACACTGAAGCTTTCTTT. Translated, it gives CSTGGGVNTEAFF. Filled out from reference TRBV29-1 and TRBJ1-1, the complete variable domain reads SAVISQKPSRDICQRGTSLTIQCQVDSQVTMMFWYRQQPGQSLTLIATANQGSEATYESGFVIDKFPISRPNLTFSTLTVSNMSPEDSSIYLCSTGGGVNTEAFFGQGTRLTVV.

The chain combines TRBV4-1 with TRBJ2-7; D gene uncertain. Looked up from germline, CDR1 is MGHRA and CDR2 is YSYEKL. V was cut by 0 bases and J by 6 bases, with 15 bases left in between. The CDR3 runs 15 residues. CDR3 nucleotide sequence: TGCGCCAGCAGCCAAGATAACTCCCCCTCTGGCGAGCAGTACTTC. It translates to CASSQDNSPSGEQYF.

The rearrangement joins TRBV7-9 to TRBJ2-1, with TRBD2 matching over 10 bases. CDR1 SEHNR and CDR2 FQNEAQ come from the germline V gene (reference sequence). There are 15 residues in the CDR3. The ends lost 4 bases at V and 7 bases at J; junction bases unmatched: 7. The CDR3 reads CASSSPGTSENEQFF. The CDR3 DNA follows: TGTGCCAGCAGCTCTCCCGGGACTAGCGAAAATGAGCAGTTCTTC.

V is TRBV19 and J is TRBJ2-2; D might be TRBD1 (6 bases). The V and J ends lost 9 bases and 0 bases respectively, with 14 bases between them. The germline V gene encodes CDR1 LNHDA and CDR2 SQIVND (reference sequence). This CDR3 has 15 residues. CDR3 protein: CASIDRYANTGELFF. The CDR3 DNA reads TGTGCCAGCATCGACAGGTACGCGAACACCGGGGAGCTGTTTTTT.

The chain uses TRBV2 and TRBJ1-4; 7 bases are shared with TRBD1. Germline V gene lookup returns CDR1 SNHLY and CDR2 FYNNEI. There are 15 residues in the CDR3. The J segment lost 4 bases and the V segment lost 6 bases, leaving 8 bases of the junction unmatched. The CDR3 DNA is TGTGCCAGCAGCATTTACAGGGGAAATAATGAAAAACTGTTTTTT. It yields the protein CASSIYRGNNEKLFF.

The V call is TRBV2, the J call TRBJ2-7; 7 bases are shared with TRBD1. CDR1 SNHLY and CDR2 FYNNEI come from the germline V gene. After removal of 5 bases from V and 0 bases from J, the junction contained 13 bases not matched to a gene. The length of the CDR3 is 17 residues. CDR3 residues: CASSINPGTVRSYEQYF. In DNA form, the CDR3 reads TGTGCCAGCAGTATCAACCCCGGGACAGTCCGCTCCTACGAGCAGTACTTC.

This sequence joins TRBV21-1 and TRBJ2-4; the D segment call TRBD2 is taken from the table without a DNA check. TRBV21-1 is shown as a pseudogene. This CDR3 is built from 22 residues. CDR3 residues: CASSKGPRDYLREGQAKNIQYF. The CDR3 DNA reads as TGTGCCAGCAGCAAGGGCCCCCGGGACTATTTGCGGGAGGGCCAGGCCAAAAACATTCAGTACTTC.

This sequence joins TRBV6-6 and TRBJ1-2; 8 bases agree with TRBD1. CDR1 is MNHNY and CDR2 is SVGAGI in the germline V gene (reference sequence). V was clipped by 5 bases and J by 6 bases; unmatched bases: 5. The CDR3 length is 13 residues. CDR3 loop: CASSKTGVDGYTF. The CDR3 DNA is TGTGCCAGCAGTAAGACAGGGGTTGATGGCTACACCTTC.

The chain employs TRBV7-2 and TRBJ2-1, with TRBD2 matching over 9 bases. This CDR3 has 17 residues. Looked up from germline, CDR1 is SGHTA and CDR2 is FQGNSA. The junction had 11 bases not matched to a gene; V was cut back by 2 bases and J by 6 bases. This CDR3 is CASSLSWGGGAFNEQFF. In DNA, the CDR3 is TGTGCCAGCAGCTTATCATGGGGCGGGGGGGCCTTCAATGAGCAGTTCTTC.

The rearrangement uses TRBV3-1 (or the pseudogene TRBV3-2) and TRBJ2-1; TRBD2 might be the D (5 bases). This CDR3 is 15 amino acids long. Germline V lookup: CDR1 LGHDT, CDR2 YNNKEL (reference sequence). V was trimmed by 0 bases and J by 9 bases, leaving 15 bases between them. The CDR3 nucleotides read TGTGCCAGCAGCCAAGAGAGGCTAGCAGGCGGTGAGCAGTTCTTC. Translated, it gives CASSQERLAGGEQFF.

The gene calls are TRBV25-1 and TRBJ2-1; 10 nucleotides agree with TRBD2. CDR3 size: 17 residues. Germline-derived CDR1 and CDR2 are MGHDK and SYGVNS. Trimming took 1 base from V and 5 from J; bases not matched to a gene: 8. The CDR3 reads CASSEFGLAGVDNEQFF. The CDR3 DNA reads TGTGCCAGCAGTGAATTCGGGCTAGCGGGAGTTGACAATGAGCAGTTCTTC.

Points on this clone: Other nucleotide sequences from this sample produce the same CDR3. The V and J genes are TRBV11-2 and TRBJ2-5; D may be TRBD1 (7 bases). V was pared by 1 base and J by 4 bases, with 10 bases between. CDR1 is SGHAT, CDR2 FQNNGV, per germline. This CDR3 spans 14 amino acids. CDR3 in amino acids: CASSLGQGGETQYF. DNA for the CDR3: TGTGCCAGCAGCTTAGGGCAGGGGGGAGAGACCCAGTACTTC.

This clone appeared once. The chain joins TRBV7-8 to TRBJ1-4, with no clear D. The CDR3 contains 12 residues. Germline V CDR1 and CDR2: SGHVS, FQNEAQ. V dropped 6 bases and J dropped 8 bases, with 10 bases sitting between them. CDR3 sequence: CASSPSPEKLFF. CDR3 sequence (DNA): TGTGCCAGCAGTCCCTCTCCCGAAAAACTGTTTTTT.

CDR3: CASSLVLQDRGNQPQHF. The CDR3, as DNA: TGCGCCAGCAGCTTGGTTCTCCAGGACAGGGGCAATCAGCCCCAGCATTTT. The J gene is TRBJ1-5, the V gene TRBV5-1, with TRBD1 identical over 8 bases. Trimming cost V 0 bases and J 2 bases; bases outside gene matches: 7. Looked up from germline, CDR1 is SGHRS and CDR2 is YFSETQ. CDR3 length: 17 residues.

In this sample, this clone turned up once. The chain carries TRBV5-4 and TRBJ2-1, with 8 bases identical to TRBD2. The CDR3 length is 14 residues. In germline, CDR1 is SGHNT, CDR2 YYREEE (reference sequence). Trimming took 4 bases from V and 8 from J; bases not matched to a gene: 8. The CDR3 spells CASSLSGSWDEQFF. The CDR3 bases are TGTGCCAGCAGCCTAAGCGGGAGCTGGGATGAGCAGTTCTTC.

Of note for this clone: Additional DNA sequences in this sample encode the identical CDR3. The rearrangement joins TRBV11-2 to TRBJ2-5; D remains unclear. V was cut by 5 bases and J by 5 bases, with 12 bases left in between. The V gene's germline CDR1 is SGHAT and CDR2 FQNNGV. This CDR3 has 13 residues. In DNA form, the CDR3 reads TGTGCCAGCAGCCTAGGATTTCGGGAGACCCAGTACTTC. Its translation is CASSLGFRETQYF. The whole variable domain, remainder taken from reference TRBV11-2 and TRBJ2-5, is EAGVAQSPRYKIIEKRQSVAFWCNPISGHATLYWYQQILGQGPKLLIQFQNNGVVDDSQLPKDRFSAERLKGVDSTLKIQPAKLEDSAVYLCASSLGFRETQYFGPGTRLLVL.

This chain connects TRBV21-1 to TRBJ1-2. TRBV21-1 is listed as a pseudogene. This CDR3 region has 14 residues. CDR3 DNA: TGTGCCAGCAGCCGACTTAAATCTAACTATGGCTACACCTTC. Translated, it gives CASSRLKSNYGYTF.

The CDR3 region is CASSSSSLRPEQFF. CDR3 bases: TGTGCCAGCAGCAGCTCCTCCTTGCGGCCTGAGCAGTTCTTC. The chain has TRBV7-6 and TRBJ2-1; D call uncertain. This CDR3 is built from 14 residues. Trimming shortened V by 5 bases and J by 9 bases, and 17 bases separated the two germline ends. Germline-derived CDR1 and CDR2 are SGHVS and FNYEAQ.

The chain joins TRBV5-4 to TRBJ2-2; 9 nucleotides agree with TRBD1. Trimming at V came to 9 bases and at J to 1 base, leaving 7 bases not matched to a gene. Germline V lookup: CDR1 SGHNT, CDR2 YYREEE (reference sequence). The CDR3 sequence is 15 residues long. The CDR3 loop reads CAILTGGENTGELFF. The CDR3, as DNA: TGTGCCATCCTTACAGGGGGCGAGAACACCGGGGAGCTGTTTTTT.